These 2 T cell receptor beta chains came from one sample sequenced in a study of response to subunit inactivated influenza vaccine. Via MiXCR, TCRdb re-called the RT-PCR reads, giving one row per CDR3 protein. The sample yields 590,000 or so distinct CDR3 sequences, roughly 15% seen once. This specimen consisted of PBMCs from blood, obtained 14 to 15 days before vaccination. These receptors were collected from a man between 45 and 60 years old who received an inactivated influenza vaccine.

Concerning this clonotype itself: At one end, the junction sequence differs from germline, possibly due to a read error. The chain employs TRBV20-1 and TRBJ2-1; weak D call: TRBD2 (6 bases). Germline-derived CDR1 and CDR2 are DFQATT and SNEGSKA (reference sequence). There are 15 residues in the CDR3. The CDR3 region is CSARDSGLQYIEQFF. The CDR3 bases are TGCAGTGCTAGAGATTCAGGACTACAGTACATTGAGCAGTTCTTC.

This chain connects TRBV12-3 or TRBV12-4 to TRBJ2-7; 8 bases agree with TRBD1. The CDR3 has 14 residues. J gave up 3 bases and V 5 bases, and 6 bases lay outside the gene matches. CDR3 bases: TGTGCCAGCAGTGTGACAGGGGCCCTCTACGAGCAGTACTTC. Its translation is CASSVTGALYEQYF.